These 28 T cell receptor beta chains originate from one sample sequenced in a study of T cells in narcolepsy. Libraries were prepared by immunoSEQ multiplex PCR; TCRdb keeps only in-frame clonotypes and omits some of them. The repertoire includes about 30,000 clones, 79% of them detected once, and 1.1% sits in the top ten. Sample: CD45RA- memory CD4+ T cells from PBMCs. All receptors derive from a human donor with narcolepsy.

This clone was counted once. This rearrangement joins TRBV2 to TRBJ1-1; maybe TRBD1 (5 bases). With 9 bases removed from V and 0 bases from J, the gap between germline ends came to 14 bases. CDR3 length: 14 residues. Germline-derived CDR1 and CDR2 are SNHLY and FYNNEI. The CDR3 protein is CASGKGDLNTEAFF. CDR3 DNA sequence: TGTGCCAGTGGGAAAGGGGATTTGAACACTGAAGCTTTCTTT.

CDR3 loop: CASSQVGFIHEQYF. CDR3 DNA sequence: TGCGCCAGCAGCCAAGTTGGTTTTATCCACGAGCAGTACTTC. The J gene is TRBJ2-7, the V gene TRBV4-3, with D unresolved. The V end was cut by 1 base, the J end by 5 bases, with 12 bases between. Germline loops: CDR1 LGHNA, CDR2 YSLEER. There are 14 residues in the CDR3.

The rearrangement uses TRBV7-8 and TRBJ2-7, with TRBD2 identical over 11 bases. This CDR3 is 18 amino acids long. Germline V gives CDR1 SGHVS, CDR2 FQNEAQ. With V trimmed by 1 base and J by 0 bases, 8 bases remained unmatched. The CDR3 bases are TGTGCCAGCAGCTTAGTTGGCGCTAGCGGGAGGAGCTCCTACGAGCAGTACTTC. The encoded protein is CASSLVGASGRSSYEQYF.

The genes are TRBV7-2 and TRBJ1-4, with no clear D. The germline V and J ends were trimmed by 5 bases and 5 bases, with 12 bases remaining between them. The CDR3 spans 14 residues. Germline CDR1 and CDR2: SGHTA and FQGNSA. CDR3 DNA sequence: TGTGCCAGCAGCCCCGATGGGAGAAATGAAAAACTGTTTTTT. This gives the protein CASSPDGRNEKLFF.

The CDR3 DNA follows: TGCGCCAGCAGCCCGACTGACAGGGTAGACAATGAGCAGTTCTTC. As protein: CASSPTDRVDNEQFF. The chain carries TRBV5-1 and TRBJ2-1; TRBD1 matches at 7 bases. CDR1 SGHRS and CDR2 YFSETQ come from the germline V gene. The CDR3 is 15 residues long. V lost 4 bases, J lost 5 bases, and 9 bases stayed unmatched. Full variable domain (rest looked up from reference TRBV5-1 and TRBJ2-1): KAGVTQTPRYLIKTRGQQVTLSCSPISGHRSVSWYQQTPGQGLQFLFEYFSETQRNKGNFPGRFSGRQFSNSRSEMNVSTLELGDSALYLCASSPTDRVDNEQFFGPGTRLTVL.

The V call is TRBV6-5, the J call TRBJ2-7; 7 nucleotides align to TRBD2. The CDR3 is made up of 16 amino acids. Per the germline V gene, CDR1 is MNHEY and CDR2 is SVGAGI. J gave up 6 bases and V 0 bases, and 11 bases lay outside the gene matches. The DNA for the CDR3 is TGTGCCAGCAGTTACTCGACCAGCGGGAAGGTCAGCGAGCAGTACTTC. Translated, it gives CASSYSTSGKVSEQYF.

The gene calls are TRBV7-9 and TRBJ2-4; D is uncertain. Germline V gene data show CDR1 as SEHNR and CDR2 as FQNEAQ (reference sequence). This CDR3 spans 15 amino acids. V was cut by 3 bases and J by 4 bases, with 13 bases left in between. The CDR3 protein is CASSFSVSEKNIQYF. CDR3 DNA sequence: TGTGCCAGCAGCTTCTCCGTGTCAGAGAAAAACATTCAGTACTTC. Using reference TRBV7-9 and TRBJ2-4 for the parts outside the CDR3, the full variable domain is DTGVSQNPRHKITKRGQNVTFRCDPISEHNRLYWYRQTLGQGPEFLTYFQNEAQLEKSRLLSDRFSAERPKGSFSTLEIQRTEQGDSAMYLCASSFSVSEKNIQYFGAGTRLSVL.

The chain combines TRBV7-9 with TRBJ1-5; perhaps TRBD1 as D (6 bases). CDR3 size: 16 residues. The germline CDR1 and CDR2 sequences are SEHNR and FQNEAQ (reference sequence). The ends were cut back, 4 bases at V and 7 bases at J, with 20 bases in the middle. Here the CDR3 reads CASSSAGEYLGQPQHF. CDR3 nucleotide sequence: TGTGCCAGCAGCTCCGCAGGGGAGTATCTGGGACAGCCCCAGCATTTT.

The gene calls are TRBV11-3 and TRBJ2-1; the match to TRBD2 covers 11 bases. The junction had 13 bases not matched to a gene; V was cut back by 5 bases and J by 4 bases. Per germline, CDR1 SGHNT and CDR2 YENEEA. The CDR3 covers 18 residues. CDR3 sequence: CASSPGLAGPGAYNEQFF. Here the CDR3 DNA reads TGTGCCAGCAGCCCCGGACTAGCGGGTCCCGGGGCTTACAATGAGCAGTTCTTC.

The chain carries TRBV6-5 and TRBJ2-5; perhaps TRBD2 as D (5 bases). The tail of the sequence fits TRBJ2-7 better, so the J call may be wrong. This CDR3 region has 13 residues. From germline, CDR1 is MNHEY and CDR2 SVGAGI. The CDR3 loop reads CASRAGLSYEQYF. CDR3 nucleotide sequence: TGTGCCAGCAGGGCAGGACTCTCCTACGAGCAGTACTTC.

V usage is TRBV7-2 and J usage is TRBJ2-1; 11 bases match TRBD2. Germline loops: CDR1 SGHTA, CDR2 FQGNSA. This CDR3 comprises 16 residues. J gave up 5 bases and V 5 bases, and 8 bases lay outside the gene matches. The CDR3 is CASSRAGTSGDNEQFF. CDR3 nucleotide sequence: TGTGCCAGCAGCCGTGCCGGGACTAGCGGTGACAATGAGCAGTTCTTC. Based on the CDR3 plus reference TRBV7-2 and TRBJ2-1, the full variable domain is GAGVSQSPSNKVTEKGKDVELRCDPISGHTALYWYRQSLGQGLEFLIYFQGNSAPDKSGLPSDRFSAERTGGSVSTLTIQRTQQEDSAVYLCASSRAGTSGDNEQFFGPGTRLTVL.

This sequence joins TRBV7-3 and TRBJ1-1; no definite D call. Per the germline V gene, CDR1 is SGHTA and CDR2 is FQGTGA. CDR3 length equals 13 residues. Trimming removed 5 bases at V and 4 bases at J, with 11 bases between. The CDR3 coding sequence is TGTGCCAGCAGCGCCCAACTTAGCACTGAAGCTTTCTTT. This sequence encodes CASSAQLSTEAFF.

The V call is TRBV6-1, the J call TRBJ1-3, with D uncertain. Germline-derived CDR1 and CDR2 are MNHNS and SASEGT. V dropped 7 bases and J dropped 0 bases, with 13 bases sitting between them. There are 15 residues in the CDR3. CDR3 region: CASTIAGPSGNTIYF. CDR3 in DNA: TGTGCCAGCACCATAGCGGGCCCCTCTGGAAACACCATATATTTT.

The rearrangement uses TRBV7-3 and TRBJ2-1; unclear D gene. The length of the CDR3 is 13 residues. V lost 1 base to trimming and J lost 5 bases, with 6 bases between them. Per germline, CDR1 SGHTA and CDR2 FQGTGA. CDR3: CASSLSSHNEQFF. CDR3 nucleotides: TGTGCCAGCAGCTTAAGTTCCCACAATGAGCAGTTCTTC.

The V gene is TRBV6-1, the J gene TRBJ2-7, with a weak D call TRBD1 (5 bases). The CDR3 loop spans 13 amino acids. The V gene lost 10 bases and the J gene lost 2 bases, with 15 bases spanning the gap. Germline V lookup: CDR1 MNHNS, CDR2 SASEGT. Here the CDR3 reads CATHSRVTYEQYF. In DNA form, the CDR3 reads TGTGCCACCCATTCCAGGGTCACCTACGAGCAGTACTTC.

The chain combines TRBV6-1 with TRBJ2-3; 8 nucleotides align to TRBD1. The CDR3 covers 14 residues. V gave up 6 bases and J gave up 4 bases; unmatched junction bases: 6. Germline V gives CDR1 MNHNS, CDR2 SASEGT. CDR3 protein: CASRDRAYADTQYF. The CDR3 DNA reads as TGTGCCAGCAGGGACAGGGCGTACGCAGATACGCAGTATTTT.

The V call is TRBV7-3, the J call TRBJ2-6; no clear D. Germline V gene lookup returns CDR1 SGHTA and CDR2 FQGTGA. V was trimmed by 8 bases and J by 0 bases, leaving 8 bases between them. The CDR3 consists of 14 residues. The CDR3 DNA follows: TGTGCCAGCCAAGCTTCCTCTGGGGCCAACGTCCTGACTTTC. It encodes CASQASSGANVLTF.

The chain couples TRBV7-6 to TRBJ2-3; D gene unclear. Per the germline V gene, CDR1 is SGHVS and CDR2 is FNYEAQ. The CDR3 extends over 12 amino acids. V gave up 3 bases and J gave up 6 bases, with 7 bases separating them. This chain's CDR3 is CASSFNFDTQYF. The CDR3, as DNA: TGTGCCAGCAGCTTCAACTTCGATACGCAGTATTTT.

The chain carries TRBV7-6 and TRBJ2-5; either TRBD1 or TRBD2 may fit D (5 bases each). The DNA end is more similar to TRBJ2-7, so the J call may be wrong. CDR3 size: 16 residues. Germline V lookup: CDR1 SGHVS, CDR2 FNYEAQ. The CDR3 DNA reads TGTGCCAGCAGCTTTCGATTCAGGGAGAGAAAGGACGAGCAGTACTTC. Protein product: CASSFRFRERKDEQYF.

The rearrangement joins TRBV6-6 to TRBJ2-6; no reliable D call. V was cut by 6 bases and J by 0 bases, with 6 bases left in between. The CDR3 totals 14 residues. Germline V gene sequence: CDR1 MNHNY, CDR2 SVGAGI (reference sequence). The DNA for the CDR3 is TGTGCCAGCAGAGAAAGCTCTGGGGCCAACGTCCTGACTTTC. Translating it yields CASRESSGANVLTF.

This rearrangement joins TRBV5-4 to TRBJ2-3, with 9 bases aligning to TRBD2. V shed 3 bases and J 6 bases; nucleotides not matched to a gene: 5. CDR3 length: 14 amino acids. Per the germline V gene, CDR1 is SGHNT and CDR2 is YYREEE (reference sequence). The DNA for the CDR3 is TGTGCCAGCAGCTCCTGGACTAGCGTGGATACGCAGTATTTT. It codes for CASSSWTSVDTQYF.

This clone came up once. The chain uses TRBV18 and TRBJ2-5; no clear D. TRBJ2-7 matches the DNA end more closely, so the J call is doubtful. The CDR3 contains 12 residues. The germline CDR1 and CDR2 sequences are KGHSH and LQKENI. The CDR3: CASSPASREQYF. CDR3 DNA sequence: TGTGCCAGCTCACCTGCCTCCCGCGAGCAGTACTTC.

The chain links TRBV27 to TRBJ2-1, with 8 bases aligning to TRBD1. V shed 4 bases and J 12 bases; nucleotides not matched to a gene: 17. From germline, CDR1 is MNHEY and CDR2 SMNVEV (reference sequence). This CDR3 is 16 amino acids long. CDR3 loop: CASSSPRDRYATGQFF. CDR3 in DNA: TGTGCCAGCAGTTCCCCCCGGGACAGGTACGCCACGGGGCAGTTCTTC.

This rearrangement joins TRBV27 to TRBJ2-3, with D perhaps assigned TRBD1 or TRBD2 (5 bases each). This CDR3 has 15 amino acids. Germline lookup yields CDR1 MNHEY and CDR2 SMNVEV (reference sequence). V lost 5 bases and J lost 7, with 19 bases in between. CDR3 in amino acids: CASSTGQTLGYTQYF. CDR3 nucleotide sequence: TGTGCCAGCAGTACGGGGCAGACCCTAGGGTATACGCAGTATTTT.

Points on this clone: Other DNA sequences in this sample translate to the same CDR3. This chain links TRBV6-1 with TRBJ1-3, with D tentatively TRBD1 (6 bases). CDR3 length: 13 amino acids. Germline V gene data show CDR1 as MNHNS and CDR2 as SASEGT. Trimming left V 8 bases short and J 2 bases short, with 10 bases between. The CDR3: CASWGAAGNTIYF. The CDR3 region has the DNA TGTGCCAGCTGGGGGGCGGCTGGAAACACCATATATTTT.

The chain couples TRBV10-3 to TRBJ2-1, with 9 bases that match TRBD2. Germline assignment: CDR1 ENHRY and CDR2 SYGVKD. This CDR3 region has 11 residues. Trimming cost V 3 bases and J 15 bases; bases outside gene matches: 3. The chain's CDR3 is CAISDGREGFF. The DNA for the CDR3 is TGTGCCATCAGTGATGGGCGGGAGGGGTTCTTC.

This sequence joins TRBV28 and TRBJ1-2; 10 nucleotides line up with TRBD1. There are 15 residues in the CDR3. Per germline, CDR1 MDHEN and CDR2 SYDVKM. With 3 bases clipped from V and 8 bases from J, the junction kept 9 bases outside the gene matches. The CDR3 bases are TGTGCCAGCAGTTTCGGGACAGGGGCGGTCGGGGGCTACACCTTC. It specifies CASSFGTGAVGGYTF.

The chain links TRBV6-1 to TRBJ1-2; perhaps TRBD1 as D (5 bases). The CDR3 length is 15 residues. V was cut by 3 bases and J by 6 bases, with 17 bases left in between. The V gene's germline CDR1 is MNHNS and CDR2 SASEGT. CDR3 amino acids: CASSDLGVKVNGYTF. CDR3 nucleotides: TGTGCCAGCAGTGACCTGGGGGTGAAAGTAAATGGCTACACCTTC.